These 28 T cell receptor beta chains were sequenced from one sample in a study of cytomegalovirus exposure and HLA in healthy donors. Amplification used 60 Vbeta primers and 13 Jbeta primers. The method was immunoSEQ multiplex PCR; TCRdb's version includes in-frame clones alone and lacks a portion of them. The repertoire holds approximately 190,000 clones, with roughly four fifths as singletons. The material sequenced was PBMCs. The receptors shown here come from a woman aged 18-29 years in good health and CMV-seronegative.

This rearrangement joins TRBV5-1 to TRBJ2-1; D not certain. The CDR3 runs 16 residues. Trimming pared 2 bases from V and 0 bases from J, leaving 12 bases between. CDR1 and CDR2 from the germline V gene are SGHRS and YFSETQ. CDR3: CASSFPGLSSYNEQFF. The CDR3 DNA follows: TGCGCCAGCAGCTTCCCAGGCTTAAGCTCCTACAATGAGCAGTTCTTC.

The rearrangement links TRBV7-8 to TRBJ2-3; 7 bases are a match to TRBD1. Germline CDR1 and CDR2: SGHVS and FQNEAQ. Unmatched junction bases numbered 13, after V lost 7 bases and J lost 6 bases. The CDR3 has 15 residues. This chain's CDR3 is CASNPGGASFDTQYF. In DNA form, the CDR3 reads TGTGCCAGCAACCCAGGGGGAGCCTCCTTCGATACGCAGTATTTT.

The rearrangement joins TRBV28 to TRBJ2-2, with a possible D match to TRBD2 (5 bases). Germline-derived CDR1 and CDR2 are MDHEN and SYDVKM. This CDR3 is built from 15 residues. The V end lost 4 bases, the J end lost 4 bases, and 13 bases lay between the germline ends. The CDR3 protein is CASSSIRGSTGELFF. CDR3 coding DNA: TGTGCCAGCAGTTCAATTAGAGGGTCCACCGGGGAGCTGTTTTTT.

V is TRBV30 and J is TRBJ2-7, with a weak D call TRBD1 (6 bases). The CDR3 contains 14 residues. V dropped 1 base and J dropped 7 bases, with 17 bases sitting between them. Germline assignment: CDR1 GTSNPN and CDR2 SVGIG (reference sequence). The CDR3 here is CAWSGQGRYLEQYV. The CDR3 bases are TGTGCCTGGAGTGGGCAGGGGCGCTATTTAGAGCAGTACGTC.

The chain employs TRBV27 and TRBJ2-1; 11 bases are a match to TRBD1. This CDR3 spans 14 amino acids. Germline CDR1 and CDR2: MNHEY and SMNVEV (reference sequence). Trimming took 8 bases from V and 4 from J; bases not matched to a gene: 4. In DNA form, the CDR3 reads TGTGCCAGCGGGGGACAGGGGGGATACAATGAGCAGTTCTTC. Amino acids: CASGGQGGYNEQFF.

V and J are TRBV11-3 and TRBJ2-7; D might be TRBD2 (5 bases). Germline CDR1 SGHNT, CDR2 YENEEA. The CDR3 length is 12 residues. V lost 5 bases and J lost 3, with 8 bases in between. CDR3 region: CASSPRDYEQYV. CDR3 sequence (DNA): TGTGCCAGCAGCCCCCGGGACTACGAGCAGTACGTC.

The chain has TRBV28 and TRBJ2-3, with 8 bases fitting TRBD2. The CDR3 runs 16 residues. The germline CDR1 and CDR2 sequences are MDHEN and SYDVKM. Trimming removed 2 bases from V and 2 bases from J; junction bases left unmatched: 6. The CDR3 region has the DNA TGTGCCAGCAGTTTAGGAGCGGGAGACACCACAGATACGCAGTATTTT. Its protein is CASSLGAGDTTDTQYF.

This clone has more than one count but fewer than ten. V and J are TRBV6-5 and TRBJ1-2; D gene uncertain. Trimming removed 8 bases at V and 3 bases at J, with 4 bases between. This CDR3 has 10 residues. Germline V gene lookup returns CDR1 MNHEY and CDR2 SVGAGI. The CDR3 is CASYDYGYTF. In DNA form, the CDR3 reads TGTGCCAGCTATGACTATGGCTACACCTTC.

The chain carries TRBV5-4 and TRBJ2-2; TRBD2 aligns across 7 bases. V shed 3 bases, J shed 6 bases, and the junction held 11 bases outside the gene matches. Germline assignment: CDR1 SGHNT and CDR2 YYREEE (reference sequence). This CDR3 is 16 amino acids long. This CDR3 is CASSYPGGRGAGELFF. CDR3 bases: TGTGCCAGCAGCTACCCCGGCGGGAGAGGGGCCGGGGAGCTGTTTTTT.

The genes are TRBV29-1 and TRBJ2-1, with D unclear. CDR3 size: 11 residues. Trimming took off 7 bases at V and 4 bases at J, with 8 bases between the two ends. Germline V gene lookup returns CDR1 SQVTM and CDR2 ANQGSEA. The CDR3 DNA sequence: TGCAGCGCCGAGACATACAATGAGCAGTTCTTC. Amino acids: CSAETYNEQFF.

This clone was seen once. The CDR3 loop reads CASSLDPGSGGVGEQFF. The CDR3 DNA is TGTGCCAGCAGCTTAGATCCGGGTAGCGGGGGGGTGGGTGAGCAGTTCTTC. V and J are TRBV11-3 and TRBJ2-1, with 11 bases matching TRBD2. This CDR3 is 17 amino acids long. Germline loops: CDR1 SGHNT, CDR2 YENEEA. The junction had 10 bases not matched to a gene; V was cut back by 0 bases and J by 9 bases.

V and J are TRBV27 and TRBJ2-7, with 9 bases identical to TRBD2. The CDR3 consists of 14 residues. Germline CDR1 and CDR2: MNHEY and SMNVEV (reference sequence). Unmatched junction bases numbered 2, after V lost 2 bases and J lost 3 bases. The CDR3 loop is CASSLRREGYEQYF. CDR3 nucleotides: TGTGCCAGCAGTTTACGGCGGGAGGGCTACGAGCAGTACTTC.

The chain has TRBV7-9 and TRBJ2-2; perhaps TRBD2 as D (5 bases). V lost 4 bases to trimming and J lost 2 bases, with 14 bases between them. This CDR3 spans 16 amino acids. Germline V lookup: CDR1 SEHNR, CDR2 FQNEAQ (reference sequence). CDR3 bases: TGTGCCAGCAGCTCCGCACGCAGGACTAACACCGGGGAGCTGTTTTTT. It specifies CASSSARRTNTGELFF.

The chain joins TRBV19 to TRBJ1-2; the D gene is possibly TRBD1 (5 bases). Trimming removed 7 bases from V and 7 bases from J, with 16 bases in between. The germline V gene encodes CDR1 LNHDA and CDR2 SQIVND (reference sequence). The CDR3 length is 13 residues. Here the CDR3 reads CASTKGQGGGYTF. The CDR3 DNA reads TGTGCCAGTACGAAGGGGCAGGGCGGTGGCTACACCTTC.

J is TRBJ2-1 and V is TRBV2; D call uncertain. V was shortened by 5 bases and J by 4 bases, with 6 bases between the two germline ends. Germline loops: CDR1 SNHLY, CDR2 FYNNEI. This CDR3 region has 12 residues. CDR3 bases: TGTGCCAGCAGTAAGAGGTACAATGAGCAGTTCTTC. This encodes CASSKRYNEQFF.

CDR3: CASSPGTGRNTEAFF. The CDR3 DNA sequence: TGTGCCAGCTCACCAGGGACAGGGAGGAACACTGAAGCTTTCTTT. The chain carries TRBV18 and TRBJ1-1, with 9 bases fitting TRBD1. The CDR3 extends over 15 amino acids. Looked up from germline, CDR1 is KGHSH and CDR2 is LQKENI. The ends lost 2 bases at V and 1 base at J; junction bases unmatched: 2.

A remark on this clone: A junction end diverges from the germline sequence, so it may reflect a read error. V and J are TRBV9 and TRBJ2-3, with 9 positions matching TRBD1. The CDR3 is made up of 16 amino acids. Germline CDR1 reads SGDLS; CDR2 reads YYNGEE. The chain's CDR3 is CAGSRPLQGATDTQYF. CDR3 nucleotides: TGTGCCGGCAGCCGTCCCTTACAGGGGGCAACAGATACGCAGTATTTT.

The chain joins TRBV9 to TRBJ2-3; 7 nucleotides line up with TRBD1. The germline V gene has CDR1 SGDLS and CDR2 YYNGEE. The length of the CDR3 is 16 residues. The V gene end was trimmed by 3 bases and the J gene end by 2 bases; junction bases not matched to a gene: 9. CDR3 nucleotide sequence: TGTGCCAGCAGCGAGCCGACAGGGAAGGTCACAGATACGCAGTATTTT. It encodes CASSEPTGKVTDTQYF.

The chain is built from TRBV28 and TRBJ2-7; 9 positions agree with TRBD2. The germline CDR1 and CDR2 sequences are MDHEN and SYDVKM. This CDR3 region has 15 residues. J was trimmed by 0 bases and V by 5 bases; bases with no gene match: 5. The CDR3: CASSPSSGNSYEQYF. The CDR3 DNA follows: TGTGCCAGCAGTCCTTCTAGCGGGAACTCCTACGAGCAGTACTTC.

With respect to this clone: This specimen includes other DNA sequences encoding the same CDR3. The chain uses TRBV27 and TRBJ1-1; weak D call: TRBD1 (5 bases). CDR1 is MNHEY and CDR2 is SMNVEV in the germline V gene (reference sequence). V lost 3 bases to trimming and J lost 1 base, with 9 bases between them. This CDR3 has 14 residues. CDR3 sequence (DNA): TGTGCCAGCAGTTTCCTTGGACAGAACACTGAAGCTTTCTTT. Encoded protein: CASSFLGQNTEAFF.

This clone was recorded once. The chain is built from TRBV6-5 and TRBJ2-1, with D perhaps matching TRBD2 (6 bases). Germline V gene sequence: CDR1 MNHEY, CDR2 SVGAGI. With 4 bases removed from V and 7 bases from J, the gap between germline ends came to 14 bases. The CDR3 runs 14 residues. The CDR3 reads CASSSGTSWNEQFF. CDR3 coding DNA: TGTGCCAGCAGTTCGGGGACTTCCTGGAATGAGCAGTTCTTC.

This clone was detected a few times. The chain joins TRBV18 to TRBJ2-1, with TRBD1 identical over 10 bases. Germline CDR1 and CDR2: KGHSH and LQKENI. J gave up 4 bases and V 3 bases, and 3 bases lay outside the gene matches. The CDR3 totals 15 residues. The CDR3 reads CASSPGQGLYNEQFF. CDR3 nucleotides: TGTGCCAGCTCACCGGGACAGGGGCTGTACAATGAGCAGTTCTTC.

The chain has TRBV4-2 and TRBJ2-1, with 7 bases identical to TRBD2. Germline CDR1 is LGHNA and CDR2 is YNFKEQ. The CDR3 spans 18 residues. Trimming removed 2 bases from V and 3 bases from J; junction bases left unmatched: 13. CDR3 DNA: TGTGCCAGCAGCCAACACTCGGGGGGAGAAACCGGCTACAATGAGCAGTTCTTC. Translated: CASSQHSGGETGYNEQFF.

The chain couples TRBV4-3 to TRBJ2-3; TRBD2 matches at 9 bases. V shed 7 bases, J shed 4 bases, and the junction held 12 bases outside the gene matches. This CDR3 contains 16 residues. In germline, CDR1 is LGHNA, CDR2 YSLEER. CDR3 loop: CASTPVVAGAADTQYF. The CDR3 DNA reads TGCGCCAGCACCCCAGTCGTAGCGGGAGCTGCAGATACGCAGTATTTT.

This clone has a single count. V is TRBV29-1 and J is TRBJ1-4; D is unresolved. The CDR3 runs to 14 residues. Germline V lookup: CDR1 SQVTM, CDR2 ANQGSEA. V was trimmed by 3 bases and J by 2 bases, leaving 10 bases between them. CDR3 nucleotides: TGCAGCGTTGAGATGGAACAGACTAATGAAAAACTGTTTTTT. It specifies CSVEMEQTNEKLFF.

CDR3 coding DNA: TGTGCCAGCAAGAAGGGAGGTGGAACTAGCGCCGGGGAGCTGTTTTTT. It encodes CASKKGGGTSAGELFF. J is TRBJ2-2 and V is TRBV19; the match to TRBD2 covers 7 bases. Looked up from germline, CDR1 is LNHDA and CDR2 is SQIVND (reference sequence). Germline trimming cut 9 bases from V and 6 bases from J; bases unmatched to any gene: 16. The CDR3 contains 16 residues.

Concerning this clone: The junction shows a germline mismatch at one end, possibly a read error. The genes are TRBV7-9 and TRBJ2-1, with TRBD1 matching 8 bases. From germline, CDR1 is SEHNR and CDR2 FQNEAQ (reference sequence). This CDR3 region has 15 residues. CDR3 in amino acids: CSSSNRDRRPNEQFF. CDR3 nucleotides: TGTTCCAGCAGCAACCGGGACAGGAGACCCAATGAGCAGTTCTTC.

J is TRBJ2-7 and V is TRBV6-6, with D possibly being TRBD2 (6 bases). CDR3 length: 15 amino acids. Germline CDR1 MNHNY, CDR2 SVGAGI (reference sequence). V was clipped by 8 bases and J by 2 bases, with 19 bases between them. This CDR3 reads CASGGWRGSAYEQYV. Written as DNA, the CDR3 is TGTGCCAGCGGAGGTTGGCGGGGATCAGCCTACGAGCAGTACGTC.